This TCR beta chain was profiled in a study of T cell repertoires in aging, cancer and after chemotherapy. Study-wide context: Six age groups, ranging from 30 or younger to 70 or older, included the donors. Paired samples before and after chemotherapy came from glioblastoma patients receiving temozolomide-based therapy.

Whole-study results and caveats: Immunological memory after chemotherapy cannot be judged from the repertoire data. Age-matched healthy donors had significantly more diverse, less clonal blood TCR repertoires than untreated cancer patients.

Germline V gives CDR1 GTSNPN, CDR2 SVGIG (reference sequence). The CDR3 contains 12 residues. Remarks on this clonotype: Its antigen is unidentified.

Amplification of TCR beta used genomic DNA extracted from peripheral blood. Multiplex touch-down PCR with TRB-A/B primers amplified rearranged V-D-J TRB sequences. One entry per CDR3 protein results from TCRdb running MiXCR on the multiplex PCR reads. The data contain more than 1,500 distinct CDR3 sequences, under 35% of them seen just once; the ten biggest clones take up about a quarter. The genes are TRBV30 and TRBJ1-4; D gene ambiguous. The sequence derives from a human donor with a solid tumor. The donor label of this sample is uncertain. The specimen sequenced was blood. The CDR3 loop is CAGSADNEKLFF. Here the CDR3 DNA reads TGTGCTGGGTCGGCAGATAATGAAAAACTGTTTTTT.